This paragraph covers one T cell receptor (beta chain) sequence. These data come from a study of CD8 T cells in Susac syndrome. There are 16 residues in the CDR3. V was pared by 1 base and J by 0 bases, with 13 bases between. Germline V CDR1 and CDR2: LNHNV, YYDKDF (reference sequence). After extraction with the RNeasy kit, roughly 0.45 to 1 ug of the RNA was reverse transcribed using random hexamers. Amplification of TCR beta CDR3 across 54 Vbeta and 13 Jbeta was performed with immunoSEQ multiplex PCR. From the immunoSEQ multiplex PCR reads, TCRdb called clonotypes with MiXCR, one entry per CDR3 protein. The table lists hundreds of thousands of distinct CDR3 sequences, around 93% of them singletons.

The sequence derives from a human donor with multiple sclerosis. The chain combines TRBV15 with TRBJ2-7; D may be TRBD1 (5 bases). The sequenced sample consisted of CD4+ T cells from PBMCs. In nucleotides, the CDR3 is TGTGCCACCAGCAGAGGAGGCAGGGATTCCTCCTACGAGCAGTACGTC. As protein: CATSRGGRDSSYEQYV.